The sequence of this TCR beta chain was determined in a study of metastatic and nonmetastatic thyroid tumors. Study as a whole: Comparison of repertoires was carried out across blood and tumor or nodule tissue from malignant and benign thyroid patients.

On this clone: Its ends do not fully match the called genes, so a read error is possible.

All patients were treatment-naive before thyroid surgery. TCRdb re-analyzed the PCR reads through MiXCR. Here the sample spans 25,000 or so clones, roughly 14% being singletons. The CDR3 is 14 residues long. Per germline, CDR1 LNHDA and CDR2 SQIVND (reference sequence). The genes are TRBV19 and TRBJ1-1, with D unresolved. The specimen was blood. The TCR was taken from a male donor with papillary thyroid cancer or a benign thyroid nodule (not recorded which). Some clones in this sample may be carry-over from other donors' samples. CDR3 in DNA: TGTGCCAGTAGTATTGGACTCTTGAACACTGGAGCTTTCTTT. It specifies CASSIGLLNTGAFF.